One and the same sample provided the 20 T cell receptor beta chains below, sequenced in a study of blood T cell repertoires in COVID-19. Some clones are missing from TCRdb's copy, which holds only in-frame ones; the method was immunoSEQ multiplex PCR. Among about 150,000 clones listed, about 81% were seen once. The sequencing sample was made of PBMCs or T cells enriched from blood (not recorded which). Receptor source: a man aged 50 or older who had recovered from COVID-19.

This clone has only one observation. V gene TRBV4-1 combines with J gene TRBJ2-2; 11 bases map to TRBD1. From germline, CDR1 is MGHRA and CDR2 YSYEKL. This CDR3 region has 18 residues. The V segment lost 1 base and the J segment 4 bases; nucleotides outside the gene matches: 8. CDR3 amino acids: CASSQVVGGTGGTGELFF. In nucleotides, the CDR3 is TGCGCCAGCAGCCAAGTCGTCGGGGGGACAGGGGGCACCGGGGAGCTGTTTTTT.

The V gene is TRBV7-6, the J gene TRBJ1-6, with 9 bases matching TRBD1. There are 16 residues in the CDR3. Germline V gene lookup returns CDR1 SGHVS and CDR2 FNYEAQ. V was pared by 2 bases and J by 7 bases, with 6 bases of the junction left unmatched. In nucleotides, the CDR3 is TGTGCCAGCAGCTTATGGGGACAGGGACTAAATTCACCCCTCCACTTT. It is translated as CASSLWGQGLNSPLHF.

This rearrangement joins TRBV29-1 to TRBJ1-1, with 7 bases identical to TRBD1. V gave up 4 bases and J gave up 3 bases; unmatched junction bases: 2. The germline CDR1 and CDR2 sequences are SQVTM and ANQGSEA. CDR3 length equals 12 residues. CDR3 DNA sequence: TGCAGCGTTGCCCAGGGGGACACTGAAGCTTTCTTT. This gives the protein CSVAQGDTEAFF.

The rearrangement joins TRBV7-9 to TRBJ1-3, with a weak D call TRBD1 (5 bases). The CDR3 loop spans 14 amino acids. Germline CDR1 and CDR2: SEHNR and FQNEAQ (reference sequence). The V end was cut by 5 bases, the J end by 0 bases, with 8 bases between. The CDR3 protein is CASSPGLSGNTIYF. As DNA, the CDR3 is TGTGCCAGCAGCCCGGGACTCTCTGGAAACACCATATATTTT. The variable domain in full, with the rest retrieved from reference TRBV7-9 and TRBJ1-3, is DTGVSQNPRHKITKRGQNVTFRCDPISEHNRLYWYRQTLGQGPEFLTYFQNEAQLEKSRLLSDRFSAERPKGSFSTLEIQRTEQGDSAMYLCASSPGLSGNTIYFGEGSWLTVV.

V usage is TRBV12-1 and J usage is TRBJ2-2; the tabulated D call, TRBD2, remains unverified against the DNA. TRBV12-1 is designated a pseudogene. CDR3 length equals 12 residues. CDR3 DNA sequence: TGTGCCAGCAGCTTTCTCTCCGGGGAGCTGTTTTTT. Translating gives CASSFLSGELFF.

V and J are TRBV18 and TRBJ1-2, with a weak D call TRBD1 (5 bases). CDR1 and CDR2 from the germline V gene are KGHSH and LQKENI. The CDR3 has 16 residues. V lost 0 bases, J lost 0 bases, and 11 bases lay in between. The CDR3 DNA is TGTGCCAGCTCACCACCAGCGGGGGGTGCTAACTATGGCTACACCTTC. Translated, it gives CASSPPAGGANYGYTF.

The gene calls are TRBV11-2 and TRBJ2-5, with TRBD1 matching over 7 bases. The germline gives CDR1 SGHAT, CDR2 FQNNGV. V was clipped by 1 base and J by 5 bases; unmatched bases: 4. This CDR3 has 14 residues. The CDR3 DNA follows: TGTGCCAGCAGCTTAGTAAGGGGGCGGGAGACCCAGTACTTC. It translates to CASSLVRGRETQYF. The entire variable domain, with the rest obtained from reference TRBV11-2 and TRBJ2-5, is as follows: EAGVAQSPRYKIIEKRQSVAFWCNPISGHATLYWYQQILGQGPKLLIQFQNNGVVDDSQLPKDRFSAERLKGVDSTLKIQPAKLEDSAVYLCASSLVRGRETQYFGPGTRLLVL.

CDR3 DNA: TGTGCCAGCTCACGCGTACAGCCGGGACAGGGGGGTTTCACTGAAGCTTTCTTT. It specifies CASSRVQPGQGGFTEAFF. This sequence joins TRBV18 and TRBJ1-1, with 11 positions matching TRBD1. Germline V gives CDR1 KGHSH, CDR2 LQKENI. CDR3 size: 18 residues. J gave up 4 bases and V 4 bases, and 14 bases lay outside the gene matches.

The chain joins TRBV7-2 to TRBJ2-1; 13 nucleotides line up with TRBD2. The CDR3 is 15 residues long. With V trimmed by 5 bases and J by 9 bases, 7 bases remained unmatched. Germline V CDR1 and CDR2: SGHTA, FQGNSA. CDR3 in amino acids: CASSAGLAGVGEQFF. In DNA form, the CDR3 reads TGTGCCAGCAGCGCAGGACTAGCGGGGGTTGGTGAGCAGTTCTTC.

V gene TRBV9 combines with J gene TRBJ2-2; D unresolved. CDR1 SGDLS and CDR2 YYNGEE come from the germline V gene. Trimming shortened V by 5 bases and J by 1 base, and 3 bases separated the two germline ends. The CDR3 consists of 12 residues. The CDR3 DNA is TGTGCCAGCAGTCTGAACACCGGGGAGCTGTTTTTT. Protein sequence: CASSLNTGELFF.

With respect to this clone: In the same sample, other DNA sequences code for this CDR3. The V gene is TRBV18, the J gene TRBJ2-7; 12 bases are a match to TRBD1. Germline V CDR1 and CDR2: KGHSH, LQKENI. CDR3 size: 14 residues. The V and J ends lost 3 bases and 4 bases, in that order; junction bases with no gene match: 1. The chain's CDR3 is CASSPGQGAYEQYF. For the CDR3, the DNA is TGTGCCAGCTCACCGGGACAGGGGGCTTACGAGCAGTACTTC.

The rearrangement joins TRBV9 to TRBJ1-6; tentative D call: TRBD1 (5 bases). With 0 bases removed from V and 10 bases from J, the gap between germline ends came to 11 bases. Germline lookup yields CDR1 SGDLS and CDR2 YYNGEE. This CDR3 is 14 amino acids long. CDR3 nucleotides: TGTGCCAGCAGCGTAGGGGGCGCCGGCTCACCCCTCCACTTT. This sequence encodes CASSVGGAGSPLHF.

The chain couples TRBV5-1 to TRBJ1-6, with D possibly TRBD1 on 6 matching bases. Germline values: CDR1 SGHRS, CDR2 YFSETQ. There are 14 residues in the CDR3. V lost 4 bases, J lost 13 bases, and 18 bases lay in between. The CDR3 region is CASSAPGHSVPLHF. The CDR3 DNA reads TGCGCCAGCAGCGCACCGGGACATTCAGTCCCCCTCCACTTT.

Only one count was recorded for this clone. This chain links TRBV4-1 with TRBJ1-6, with D uncertain. The CDR3 runs 14 residues. Germline CDR1 and CDR2: MGHRA and YSYEKL. Deletions cut 1 base from V and 9 bases from J, with 10 bases between. CDR3 residues: CASSQAGISSPLHF. As DNA, the CDR3 is TGCGCCAGCAGCCAAGCGGGTATTTCTTCACCCCTCCACTTT.

This clone was seen a handful of times. This chain connects TRBV27 to TRBJ2-2, with D possibly TRBD1 on 6 matching bases. The V end was cut by 6 bases, the J end by 7 bases, with 15 bases between. Per germline, CDR1 MNHEY and CDR2 SMNVEV (reference sequence). The CDR3 runs to 14 residues. CDR3 bases: TGTGCCAGCAGCTATAACAGGGAAATCGGGGAGCTGTTTTTT. It codes for CASSYNREIGELFF.

The chain links TRBV3-1 (or the pseudogene TRBV3-2) to TRBJ2-7, with no clear D. Germline CDR1 and CDR2: LGHDT and YNNKEL (reference sequence). The CDR3 spans 15 residues. Trimming cost V 0 bases and J 3 bases, with 12 bases left between them. The CDR3 coding sequence is TGTGCCAGCAGCCAAGATCGCCAGGCGAGCTACGAGCAGTACTTC. Its protein is CASSQDRQASYEQYF.

This sequence joins TRBV7-3 and TRBJ1-1; D perhaps matches TRBD1 (6 bases). V was cut by 5 bases and J by 1 base, with 11 bases left in between. This CDR3 contains 14 residues. Per the germline V gene, CDR1 is SGHTA and CDR2 is FQGTGA. The CDR3 region has the DNA TGTGCCAGCAGCCTCGGACAGTCGAACACTGAAGCTTTCTTT. Translated: CASSLGQSNTEAFF.

The chain combines TRBV7-2 with TRBJ1-3; TRBD1 agrees at 8 bases. The junction had 5 bases not matched to a gene; V was cut back by 3 bases and J by 1 base. Germline values: CDR1 SGHTA, CDR2 FQGNSA. The CDR3 loop spans 16 amino acids. The CDR3 protein is CASSFTWTGSGNTIYF. DNA for the CDR3: TGTGCCAGCAGCTTCACCTGGACAGGGTCTGGAAACACCATATATTTT.

This chain links TRBV6-5 with TRBJ1-1; D not resolved. Germline loops: CDR1 MNHEY, CDR2 SVGAGI. The CDR3 is 13 amino acids. The V gene lost 4 bases and the J gene lost 5 bases, with 11 bases spanning the gap. CDR3 sequence reads: CASSWSEITEAFF. The CDR3 bases are TGTGCCAGCAGTTGGTCGGAGATTACTGAAGCTTTCTTT.

This clone was detected a few times. This chain links TRBV30 with TRBJ1-5; no reliable D call. From germline, CDR1 is GTSNPN and CDR2 SVGIG (reference sequence). V was clipped by 5 bases and J by 0 bases, with 8 bases between them. The CDR3 sequence is 13 residues long. This chain's CDR3 is CAWQDYSNQPQHF. The DNA of the CDR3 is TGTGCCTGGCAGGATTATAGCAATCAGCCCCAGCATTTT.